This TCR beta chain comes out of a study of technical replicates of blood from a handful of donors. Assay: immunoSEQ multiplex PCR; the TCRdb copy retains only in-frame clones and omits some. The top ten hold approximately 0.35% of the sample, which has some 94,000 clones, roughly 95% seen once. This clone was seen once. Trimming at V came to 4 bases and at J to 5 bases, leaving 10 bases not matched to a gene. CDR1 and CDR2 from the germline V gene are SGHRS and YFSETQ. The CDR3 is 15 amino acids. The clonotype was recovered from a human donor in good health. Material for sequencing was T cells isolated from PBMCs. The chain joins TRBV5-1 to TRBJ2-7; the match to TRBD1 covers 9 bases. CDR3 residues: CASSSDGTGFNEQYF. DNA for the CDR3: TGCGCCAGCAGCAGCGACGGGACAGGGTTCAACGAGCAGTACTTC. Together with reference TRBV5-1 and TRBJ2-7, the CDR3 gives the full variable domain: KAGVTQTPRYLIKTRGQQVTLSCSPISGHRSVSWYQQTPGQGLQFLFEYFSETQRNKGNFPGRFSGRQFSNSRSEMNVSTLELGDSALYLCASSSDGTGFNEQYFGPGTRLTVT.